The text below deals with one T cell receptor (beta chain). Per the authors' pipeline: Estimation of nucleated cell counts was performed using reference gene primer amplification. Sequencing used immunoSEQ multiplex PCR; TCRdb keeps in-frame clones, though not all of them. D and trimming were read from the DNA, whereas the V and J calls and clone size are those reported in that table. In the table there are under 200,000 clones, about 86% of which are singletons. From germline, CDR1 is SGHDN and CDR2 FVKESK. Trimming removed 1 base from V and 2 bases from J; junction bases left unmatched: 4. This CDR3 comprises 15 residues. These data belong to a study of blood T cell repertoires in COVID-19.

Sequenced sample: PBMCs or T cells enriched from blood (not recorded which). This chain uses TRBV14 with TRBJ1-2; 7 nucleotides agree with TRBD1. This TCR was sampled from a middle-aged man who had recovered from COVID-19. The CDR3 bases are TGTGCCAGCAGCCAAGTCAAGGGGGCGAACTATGGCTACACCTTC. It translates to CASSQVKGANYGYTF. Combining the CDR3 with reference TRBV14 and TRBJ1-2 gives the whole variable domain EAGVTQFPSHSVIEKGQTVTLRCDPISGHDNLYWYRRVMGKEIKFLLHFVKESKQDESGMPNNRFLAERTGGTYSTLKVQPAELEDSGVYFCASSQVKGANYGYTFGSGTRLTVV.